This T cell receptor beta chain was observed in a study of shared clonotypes between healthy human individuals. Data came from immunoSEQ multiplex PCR; TCRdb stores just in-frame clones and leaves some out. The sample lists millions of clones; over 90% were seen once. CDR3 size: 17 residues. Germline CDR1 and CDR2: GTSNPN and SVGIG (reference sequence). V lost 1 base to trimming and J lost 2 bases, with 21 bases between them. The chain carries TRBV30 and TRBJ2-7, with D tentatively TRBD1 (6 bases). Material for sequencing was naive CD4+ T cells from PBMCs. The subset is: CD45RA+ positively selected. The source is a man in his late teens or twenties in good health. Some clones in this sample may be carry-over from other donors' samples. The CDR3 reads CAWSGVQPDRQTYEQYF. The CDR3 DNA is TGTGCCTGGAGTGGGGTGCAACCTGACAGGCAAACCTACGAGCAGTACTTC.